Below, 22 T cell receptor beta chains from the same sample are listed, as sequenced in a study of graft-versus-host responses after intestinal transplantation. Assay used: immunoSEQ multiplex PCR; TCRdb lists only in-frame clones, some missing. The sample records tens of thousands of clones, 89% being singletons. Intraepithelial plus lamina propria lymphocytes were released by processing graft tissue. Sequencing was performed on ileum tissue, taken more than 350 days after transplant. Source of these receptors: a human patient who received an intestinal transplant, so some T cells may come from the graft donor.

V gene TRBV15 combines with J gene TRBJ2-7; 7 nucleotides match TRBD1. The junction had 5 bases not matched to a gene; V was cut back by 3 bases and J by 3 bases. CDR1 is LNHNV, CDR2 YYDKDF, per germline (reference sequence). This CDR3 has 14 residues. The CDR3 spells CATSSYHRGYEQYF. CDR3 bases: TGTGCCACCAGCAGCTATCACAGGGGCTACGAGCAGTACTTC. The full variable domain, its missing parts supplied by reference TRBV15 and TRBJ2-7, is DAMVIQNPRYQVTQFGKPVTLSCSQTLNHNVMYWYQQKSSQAPKLLFHYYDKDFNNEADTPDNFQSRRPNTSFCFLDIRSPGLGDTAMYLCATSSYHRGYEQYFGPGTRLTVT.

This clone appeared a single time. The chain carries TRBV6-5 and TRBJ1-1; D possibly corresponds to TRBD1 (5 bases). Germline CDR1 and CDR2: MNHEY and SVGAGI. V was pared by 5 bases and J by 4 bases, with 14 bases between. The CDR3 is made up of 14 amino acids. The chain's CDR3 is CASSEDWGTTEAFF. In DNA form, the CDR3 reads TGTGCCAGCAGTGAAGATTGGGGCACCACTGAAGCTTTCTTT.

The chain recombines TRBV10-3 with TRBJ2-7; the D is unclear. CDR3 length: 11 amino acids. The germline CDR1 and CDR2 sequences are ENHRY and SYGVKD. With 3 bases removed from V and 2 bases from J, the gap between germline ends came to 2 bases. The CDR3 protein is CAISDAYEQYF. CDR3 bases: TGTGCCATCAGTGATGCCTACGAGCAGTACTTC.

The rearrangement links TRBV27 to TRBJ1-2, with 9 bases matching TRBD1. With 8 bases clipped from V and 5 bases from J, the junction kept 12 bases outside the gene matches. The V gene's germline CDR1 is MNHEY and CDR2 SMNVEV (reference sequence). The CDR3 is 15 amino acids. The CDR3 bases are TGTGCCAGCTGTCCTGCCGGACAGGGGACATATGGCTACACCTTC. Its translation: CASCPAGQGTYGYTF.

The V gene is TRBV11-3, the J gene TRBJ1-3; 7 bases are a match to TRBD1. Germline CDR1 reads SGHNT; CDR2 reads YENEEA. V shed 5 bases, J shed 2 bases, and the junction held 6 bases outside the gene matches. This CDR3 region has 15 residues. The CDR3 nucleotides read TGTGCCAGCAGCATCGGGACAGACCCTGGAAACACCATATATTTT. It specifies CASSIGTDPGNTIYF.

DNA of the CDR3: TGTGCCAGCAGCCTCGCAGGGGGCGGCCTCCTGGAGACCCAGTACTTC. It specifies CASSLAGGGLLETQYF. V gene TRBV7-2 combines with J gene TRBJ2-5; 8 bases match TRBD1. Looked up from germline, CDR1 is SGHTA and CDR2 is FQGNSA. This CDR3 is built from 16 residues. V shed 5 bases, J shed 5 bases, and the junction held 13 bases outside the gene matches.

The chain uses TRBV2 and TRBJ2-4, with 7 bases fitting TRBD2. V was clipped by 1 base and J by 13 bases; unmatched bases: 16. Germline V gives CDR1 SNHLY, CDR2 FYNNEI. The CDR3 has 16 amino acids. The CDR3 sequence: CASSEERGGVWVLQYF. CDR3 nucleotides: TGTGCCAGCAGTGAAGAAAGGGGAGGGGTGTGGGTTTTGCAGTACTTC. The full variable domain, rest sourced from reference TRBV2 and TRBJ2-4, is EPEVTQTPSHQVTQMGQEVILRCVPISNHLYFYWYRQILGQKVEFLVSFYNNEISEKSEIFDDQFSVERPDGSNFTLKIRSTKLEDSAMYFCASSEERGGVWVLQYFGAGTRLSVL.

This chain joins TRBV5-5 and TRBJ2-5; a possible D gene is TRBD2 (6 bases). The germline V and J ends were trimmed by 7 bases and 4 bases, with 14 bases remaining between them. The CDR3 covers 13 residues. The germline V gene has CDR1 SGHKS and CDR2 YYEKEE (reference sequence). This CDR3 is CASSDRDLETQYF. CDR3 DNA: TGTGCCAGCTCCGACCGGGACTTAGAGACCCAGTACTTC.

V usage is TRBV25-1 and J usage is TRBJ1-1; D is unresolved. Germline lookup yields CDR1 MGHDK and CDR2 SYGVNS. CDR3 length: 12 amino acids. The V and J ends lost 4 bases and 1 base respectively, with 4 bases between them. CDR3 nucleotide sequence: TGTGCCAGCAGTGTGGGGAACACTGAAGCTTTCTTT. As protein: CASSVGNTEAFF.

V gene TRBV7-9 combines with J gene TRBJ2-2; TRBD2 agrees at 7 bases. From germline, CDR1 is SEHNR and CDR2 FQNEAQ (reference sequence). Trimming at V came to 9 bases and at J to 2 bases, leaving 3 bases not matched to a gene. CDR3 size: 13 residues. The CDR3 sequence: CARRTRNTGELFF. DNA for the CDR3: TGTGCCAGGCGGACTAGAAACACCGGGGAGCTGTTTTTT.

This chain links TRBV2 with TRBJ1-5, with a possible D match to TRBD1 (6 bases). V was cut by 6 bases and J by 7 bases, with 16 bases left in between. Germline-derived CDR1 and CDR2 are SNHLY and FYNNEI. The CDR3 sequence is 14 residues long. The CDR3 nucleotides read TGTGCCAGCAGGGCAGGGACCACAGGGCAGCCCCAGCATTTT. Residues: CASRAGTTGQPQHF.

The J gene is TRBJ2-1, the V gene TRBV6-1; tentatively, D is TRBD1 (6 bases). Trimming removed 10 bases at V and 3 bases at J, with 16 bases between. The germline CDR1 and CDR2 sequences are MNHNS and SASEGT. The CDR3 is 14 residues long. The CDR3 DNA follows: TGTGCCATCAGAGAGGGGGACCTCTACAATGAGCAGTTCTTC. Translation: CAIREGDLYNEQFF.

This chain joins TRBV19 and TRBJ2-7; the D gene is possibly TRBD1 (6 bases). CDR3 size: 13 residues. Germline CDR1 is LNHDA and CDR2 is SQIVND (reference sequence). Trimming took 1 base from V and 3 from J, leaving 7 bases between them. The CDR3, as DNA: TGTGCCAGTAGTATAGCGGACAGCTACGAGCAGTACTTC. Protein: CASSIADSYEQYF.

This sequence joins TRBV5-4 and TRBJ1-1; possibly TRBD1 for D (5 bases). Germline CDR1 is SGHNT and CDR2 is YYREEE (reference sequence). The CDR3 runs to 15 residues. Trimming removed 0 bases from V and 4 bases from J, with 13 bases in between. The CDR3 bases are TGTGCCAGCAGCTTGGAACCAGGGAAGAGCACTGAAGCTTTCTTT. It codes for CASSLEPGKSTEAFF.

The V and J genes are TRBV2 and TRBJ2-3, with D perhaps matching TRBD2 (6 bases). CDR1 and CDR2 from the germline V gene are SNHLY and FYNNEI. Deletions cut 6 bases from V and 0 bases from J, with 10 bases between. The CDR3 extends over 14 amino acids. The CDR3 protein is CASSWDLSTDTQYF. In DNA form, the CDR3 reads TGTGCCAGCAGCTGGGACTTAAGCACAGATACGCAGTATTTT.

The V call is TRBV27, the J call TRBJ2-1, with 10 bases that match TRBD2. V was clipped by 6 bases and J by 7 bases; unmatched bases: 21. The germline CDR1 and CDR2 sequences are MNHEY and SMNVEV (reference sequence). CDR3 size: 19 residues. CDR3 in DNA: TGTGCCAGCAGCCCCTTCAAGCGGGGGGGCCCGAGGAGGGGTAATGAGCAGTTCTTC. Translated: CASSPFKRGGPRRGNEQFF.

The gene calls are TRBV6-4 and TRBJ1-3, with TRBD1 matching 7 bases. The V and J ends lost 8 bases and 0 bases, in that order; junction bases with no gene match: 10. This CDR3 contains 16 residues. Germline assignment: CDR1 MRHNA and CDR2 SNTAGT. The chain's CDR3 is CASHTRTGSSGNTIYF. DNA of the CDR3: TGTGCCAGCCATACCCGGACAGGCAGCTCTGGAAACACCATATATTTT.

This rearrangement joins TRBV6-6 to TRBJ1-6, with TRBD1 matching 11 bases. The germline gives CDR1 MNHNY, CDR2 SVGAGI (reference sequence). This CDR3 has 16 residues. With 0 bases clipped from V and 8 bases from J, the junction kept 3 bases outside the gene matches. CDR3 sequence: CASSYSRGQGDSPLHF. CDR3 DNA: TGTGCCAGCAGTTACTCGAGGGGACAGGGGGATTCACCCCTCCACTTT.

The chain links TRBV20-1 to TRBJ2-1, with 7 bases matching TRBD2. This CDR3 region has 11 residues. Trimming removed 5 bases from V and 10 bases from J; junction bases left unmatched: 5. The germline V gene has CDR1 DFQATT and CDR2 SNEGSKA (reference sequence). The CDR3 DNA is TGCAGTGCTCTTAGCGGGTACGAGCAGTTCTTC. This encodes CSALSGYEQFF.

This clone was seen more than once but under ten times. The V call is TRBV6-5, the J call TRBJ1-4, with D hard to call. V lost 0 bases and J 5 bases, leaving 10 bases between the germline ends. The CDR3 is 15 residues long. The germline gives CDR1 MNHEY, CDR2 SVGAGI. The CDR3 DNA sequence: TGTGCCAGCAGTTACTCGATGGCCGGGAATGAAAAACTGTTTTTT. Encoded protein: CASSYSMAGNEKLFF.

The CDR3 region has the DNA TGCGCCAGCAGCTTGCGATGGGACAAGCTGTACGAGCAGTACTTC. Its protein is CASSLRWDKLYEQYF. J is TRBJ2-7 and V is TRBV5-1, with a possible D match to TRBD1 (6 bases). The CDR3 is made up of 15 amino acids. Deletions cut 1 base from V and 4 bases from J, with 15 bases between. Germline V gives CDR1 SGHRS, CDR2 YFSETQ.

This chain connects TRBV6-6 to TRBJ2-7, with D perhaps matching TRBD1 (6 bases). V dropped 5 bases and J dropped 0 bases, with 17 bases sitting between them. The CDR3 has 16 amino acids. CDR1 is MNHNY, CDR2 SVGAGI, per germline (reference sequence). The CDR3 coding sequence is TGTGCCAGCAGTACACTACAGGGTAGGAGCTCCTACGAGCAGTACTTC. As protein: CASSTLQGRSSYEQYF.